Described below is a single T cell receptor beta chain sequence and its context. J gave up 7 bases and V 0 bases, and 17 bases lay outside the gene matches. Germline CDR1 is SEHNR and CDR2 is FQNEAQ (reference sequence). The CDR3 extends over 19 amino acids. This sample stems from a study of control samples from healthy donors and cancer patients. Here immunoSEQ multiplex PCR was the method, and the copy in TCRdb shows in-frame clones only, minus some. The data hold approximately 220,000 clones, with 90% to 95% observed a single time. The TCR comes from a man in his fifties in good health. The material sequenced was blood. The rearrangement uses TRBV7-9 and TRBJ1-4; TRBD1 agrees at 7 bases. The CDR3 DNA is TGTGCCAGCAGCTTAGCCTCCCAACCCAGAGGGGGCTTGGGTGAAAAACTGTTTTTT. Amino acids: CASSLASQPRGGLGEKLFF.